This TCR beta chain was sequenced in a study of cytomegalovirus exposure and HLA in healthy donors. PCR used 60 Vbeta primers and 13 Jbeta primers. The table came from immunoSEQ multiplex PCR; TCRdb's copy has only in-frame clones and leaves some out. Of about 98,000 clones in the sample, approximately 77% were seen once. The J segment lost 5 bases and the V segment lost 0 bases, leaving 3 bases of the junction unmatched. The V gene's germline CDR1 is LGHNT and CDR2 FRNRAP. This CDR3 contains 17 residues. J is TRBJ2-1 and V is TRBV12-5; TRBD2 aligns across 14 bases. This clonotype was obtained from a male donor in good health and CMV-seropositive. Sequencing input: PBMCs. The CDR3 is CASGLVGLAGGNNEQFF. CDR3 nucleotides: TGTGCTAGTGGTTTGGTAGGACTAGCGGGAGGCAACAATGAGCAGTTCTTC.